Described below is a single T cell receptor (beta chain) sequence and its context. The source of the sample is a study of shared clonotypes between healthy human individuals. The naive CD8 population came from CD45RO-negative cells selected for CCR7, without terminally differentiated effector memory CD45RA+ cells. Sequencing was performed with immunoSEQ multiplex PCR; in TCRdb, only in-frame clones are kept and a portion is missing. The table shows approximately 2,200,000 clones, with about 92% occurring only once. Deletions cut 2 bases from V and 4 bases from J, with 11 bases between. The CDR3 contains 15 residues. Germline V gene lookup returns CDR1 SGHNT and CDR2 YENEEA.

This receptor was taken from a man younger than 30 in good health. Some clones in this sample may be carry-over from other donors' samples. The sample was naive CD8+ T cells from PBMCs. The chain links TRBV11-3 to TRBJ2-2; D is perhaps TRBD1 or TRBD2 (5 bases each). CDR3 bases: TGTGCCAGCAGCTTATCCGGGACGAGCACCGGGGAGCTGTTTTTT. This sequence encodes CASSLSGTSTGELFF.